One and the same sample provided the 26 T cell receptor beta chains below, sequenced in a study of vaccination effects on CD4 cells after COVID-19. No antigen has been assigned to these receptors. Assay: immunoSEQ multiplex PCR; the TCRdb copy retains only in-frame clones and omits some. The repertoire consists of about 73,000 clones, with less than 75% occurring once and the leading ten covering 2% to 3%. When less than 11 days of culture had elapsed, CD4+ T cells were isolated. The cohort was immunized with two doses of either the BNT162b2 or mRNA-1273 vaccine. The sample consisted of CD4+ T cells from PBMCs cultured without peptide, taken after COVID-19 vaccination. The receptor source for this set is a human donor who received a COVID-19 vaccine.

The chain combines TRBV6-5 with TRBJ1-4; the D is unclear. Looked up from germline, CDR1 is MNHEY and CDR2 is SVGAGI. The CDR3 extends over 15 amino acids. V shed 0 bases and J shed 10 bases, with 15 bases lying between them. CDR3 sequence reads: CASSYSTDAVGKLFF. In DNA form, the CDR3 reads TGTGCCAGCAGTTACTCGACCGACGCCGTGGGAAAACTGTTTTTT.

The chain uses TRBV19 and TRBJ1-6; D perhaps matches TRBD1 (5 bases). The CDR3 length is 16 residues. In germline, CDR1 is LNHDA, CDR2 SQIVND (reference sequence). Trimming took 5 bases from V and 11 from J, leaving 22 bases between them. The CDR3 region has the DNA TGTGCCAGTAGTCGGGCACCGGGGCTGGTTACGCCACCCCTCCACTTT. Translated: CASSRAPGLVTPPLHF.

V usage is TRBV5-6 and J usage is TRBJ2-7; TRBD1 matches 7 bases. The CDR3 is made up of 13 amino acids. V lost 4 bases and J lost 7; bases outside the gene matches: 8. In germline, CDR1 is SGHDT, CDR2 YYEEEE. Here the CDR3 DNA reads TGTGCCAGCAGCCCCCGACAGGGAGTGGAGCAGTACGTC. Its protein product is CASSPRQGVEQYV.

This chain uses TRBV5-1 with TRBJ1-1, with 7 positions matching TRBD1. This CDR3 is 15 amino acids long. The germline V gene has CDR1 SGHRS and CDR2 YFSETQ. The J segment lost 2 bases and the V segment lost 4 bases, leaving 8 bases of the junction unmatched. This CDR3 is CASSDRDSLNTEAFF. Here the CDR3 DNA reads TGCGCCAGCAGCGACCGGGACAGCCTAAACACTGAAGCTTTCTTT.

This chain links TRBV5-1 with TRBJ1-3; D is undetermined. Per germline, CDR1 SGHRS and CDR2 YFSETQ. Trimming left V 5 bases short and J 0 bases short, with 12 bases between. This CDR3 is built from 15 residues. The CDR3 loop reads CASSRDVSSGNTIYF. CDR3 coding DNA: TGCGCCAGCAGTCGAGACGTGAGCTCTGGAAACACCATATATTTT.

The gene calls are TRBV10-2 and TRBJ2-2; D unresolved. The CDR3 extends over 18 amino acids. V lost 0 bases, J lost 2 bases, and 16 bases lay in between. CDR1 WSHSY and CDR2 SAAADI come from the germline V gene. The CDR3 nucleotides are TGCGCCAGCAGTGAGTCGAGCCCCGGCAGGATCAACACCGGGGAGCTGTTTTTT. It specifies CASSESSPGRINTGELFF.

The chain uses TRBV12-3 or TRBV12-4 and TRBJ2-5; D is perhaps TRBD1 (5 bases). The ends were cut back, 7 bases at V and 10 bases at J, with 19 bases in the middle. The length of the CDR3 is 13 residues. CDR3 coding DNA: TGTGCCAGCACCAAGGGGCTAGGTCGAAGCCAGTACTTC. It specifies CASTKGLGRSQYF.

J is TRBJ2-1 and V is TRBV28, with 9 bases aligning to TRBD1. V shed 7 bases and J 8 bases; nucleotides not matched to a gene: 9. Germline values: CDR1 MDHEN, CDR2 SYDVKM. This CDR3 comprises 14 residues. The CDR3 reads CASNGQGFVDEQFF. Written as DNA, the CDR3 is TGTGCCAGCAACGGACAGGGGTTCGTCGATGAGCAGTTCTTC.

DNA of the CDR3: TGTGCCAGCTCACCATTGGCGGGAGCACAAGAGACCCAGTACTTC. It translates to CASSPLAGAQETQYF. V is TRBV18 and J is TRBJ2-5; TRBD2 matches 7 bases. This CDR3 is 15 amino acids long. The J segment lost 2 bases and the V segment lost 2 bases, leaving 5 bases of the junction unmatched. Germline-derived CDR1 and CDR2 are KGHSH and LQKENI.

V usage is TRBV2 and J usage is TRBJ2-5; TRBD1 is a possible D gene (6 bases). Trimming stripped 6 bases from V and 1 base from J, with 12 bases between. This CDR3 has 14 amino acids. The germline CDR1 and CDR2 sequences are SNHLY and FYNNEI. The CDR3 DNA is TGTGCCAGCAGCGCCGACAGGTCCCAAGAGACCCAGTACTTC. It yields the protein CASSADRSQETQYF.

This rearrangement joins TRBV29-1 to TRBJ2-5; D is ambiguous. Germline CDR1 SQVTM, CDR2 ANQGSEA. There are 12 residues in the CDR3. V was trimmed by 1 base and J by 9 bases, leaving 12 bases between them. CDR3 amino acids: CSVEGGTEAQYF. CDR3 DNA sequence: TGCAGCGTTGAAGGGGGTACCGAGGCCCAGTACTTC.

This chain links TRBV11-3 with TRBJ2-1, with D maybe TRBD1 (5 bases). The V end lost 0 bases, the J end lost 6 bases, and 9 bases lay between the germline ends. The CDR3 is made up of 14 amino acids. Germline values: CDR1 SGHNT, CDR2 YENEEA. CDR3 in amino acids: CASSLDSGRNEQFF. In DNA form, the CDR3 reads TGTGCCAGCAGCTTAGATTCAGGGCGCAATGAGCAGTTCTTC.

This chain connects TRBV7-2 to TRBJ1-5; no clear D. Germline CDR1 and CDR2: SGHTA and FQGNSA. V was cut by 1 base and J by 0 bases, with 13 bases left in between. CDR3 length equals 17 residues. CDR3 bases: TGTGCCAGCAGCTTAGAAGGGCACAACGGTAGCAATCAGCCCCAGCATTTT. Encoded protein: CASSLEGHNGSNQPQHF. Filled out from reference TRBV7-2 and TRBJ1-5, the complete variable domain reads GAGVSQSPSNKVTEKGKDVELRCDPISGHTALYWYRQSLGQGLEFLIYFQGNSAPDKSGLPSDRFSAERTGGSVSTLTIQRTQQEDSAVYLCASSLEGHNGSNQPQHFGDGTRLSIL.

Comments on this clone: This CDR3 is also generated by other DNA sequences in the sample. The rearrangement uses TRBV28 and TRBJ1-2; no clear D. The CDR3 totals 12 residues. The germline V and J ends were trimmed by 2 bases and 5 bases, with 6 bases remaining between them. CDR1 is MDHEN, CDR2 SYDVKM, per germline. The CDR3 DNA reads as TGTGCCAGCAGTTTACAGAATTATGGCTACACCTTC. It encodes CASSLQNYGYTF.

The rearrangement joins TRBV2 to TRBJ2-7; 7 nucleotides agree with TRBD2. CDR3 length: 12 amino acids. The junction had 1 base not matched to a gene; V was cut back by 8 bases and J by 0 bases. Germline V gives CDR1 SNHLY, CDR2 FYNNEI. DNA for the CDR3: TGTGCCAGCGGGGGGGACTCCTACGAGCAGTACGTC. The encoded protein is CASGGDSYEQYV.

This chain uses TRBV12-5 with TRBJ1-4; TRBD1 aligns across 7 bases. V dropped 6 bases and J dropped 5; count of bases not matched to a gene: 6. Germline CDR1 and CDR2: LGHNT and FRNRAP. There are 14 residues in the CDR3. The CDR3 DNA is TGTGCTAGTGGCCAGGGACAGACCAATGAAAAACTGTTTTTT. It is translated as CASGQGQTNEKLFF.

This chain links TRBV5-7 with TRBJ2-1; D unresolved. TRBV5-7 is an ORF; its function is uncertain. The CDR3 runs 16 residues. Trimming took 4 bases from V and 2 from J, leaving 16 bases between them. The DNA of the CDR3 is TGTGCCAGCAGCCCGTCAGACGATGACACCTACAATGAGCAGTTCTTC. This sequence encodes CASSPSDDDTYNEQFF.

The V gene is TRBV6-5, the J gene TRBJ1-3, with TRBD1 matching 9 bases. Germline V gives CDR1 MNHEY, CDR2 SVGAGI. After removal of 7 bases from V and 4 bases from J, the junction contained 8 bases not matched to a gene. This CDR3 spans 15 amino acids. The CDR3 coding sequence is TGTGCCAGCACCCGGGACAGGGCTTCAGGAAACACCATATATTTT. The encoded protein is CASTRDRASGNTIYF.

The rearrangement joins TRBV6-4 to TRBJ1-2; D is unresolved. This CDR3 contains 13 residues. Germline values: CDR1 MRHNA, CDR2 SNTAGT. V was clipped by 0 bases and J by 8 bases, with 10 bases between them. CDR3 DNA sequence: TGTGCCAGCAGTGACTCGGTGGGTACGGGCTACACCTTC. Translated, it gives CASSDSVGTGYTF.

The chain joins TRBV6-5 to TRBJ2-2; no firm D call. The CDR3 has 12 residues. Trimming removed 5 bases at V and 7 bases at J, with 8 bases between. Germline assignment: CDR1 MNHEY and CDR2 SVGAGI. The CDR3 spells CASSIWDGELFF. The CDR3 DNA sequence: TGTGCCAGCAGTATATGGGACGGGGAGCTGTTTTTT.

This clone came up a few times. This chain connects TRBV7-7 to TRBJ2-1; tentative D call: TRBD2 (5 bases). The CDR3 is made up of 13 amino acids. CDR1 and CDR2 from the germline V gene are SSHAT and FNYEAQ (reference sequence). Trimming cost V 5 bases and J 8 bases, with 13 bases left between them. In DNA form, the CDR3 reads TGTGCCAGCAGCCCCGGACTCCGGGATGAGCAGTTCTTC. Protein: CASSPGLRDEQFF.

This clone was seen a few times. The J gene is TRBJ1-2, the V gene TRBV2; D might be TRBD1 (6 bases). CDR3 length: 11 residues. Trimming cost V 6 bases and J 5 bases, with 7 bases left between them. CDR1 and CDR2 from the germline V gene are SNHLY and FYNNEI. CDR3 loop: CASRGGYGYTF. The CDR3 DNA follows: TGTGCCAGCAGAGGGGGGTATGGCTACACCTTC.

The chain is built from TRBV6-2 or TRBV6-3 and TRBJ2-2, with TRBD1 matching 8 bases. CDR1 and CDR2 (germline): MNHEY, SVGEGT. V lost 2 bases to trimming and J lost 4 bases; unmatched junction nucleotides: 3. CDR3 length equals 15 residues. In DNA, the CDR3 is TGTGCCAGCAGTTACCGACAGGGGAGCACCGGGGAGCTGTTTTTT. Amino acid sequence: CASSYRQGSTGELFF.

This chain joins TRBV6-5 and TRBJ1-3; D perhaps matches TRBD1 (5 bases). CDR1 MNHEY and CDR2 SVGAGI come from the germline V gene. V was trimmed by 4 bases and J by 4 bases, leaving 17 bases between them. CDR3 size: 16 residues. CDR3 coding DNA: TGTGCCAGCAGTTCGCAACAGGTTGTGAGCGGAAACACCATATATTTT. Translating gives CASSSQQVVSGNTIYF.

This chain links TRBV2 with TRBJ2-5, with TRBD2 matching over 7 bases. Germline V gives CDR1 SNHLY, CDR2 FYNNEI. The CDR3 has 13 residues. The V segment lost 7 bases and the J segment 4 bases; nucleotides outside the gene matches: 6. The CDR3 DNA reads as TGTGCCAGCACCCGACTAGCAGGAGAGACCCAGTACTTC. It specifies CASTRLAGETQYF.

The chain is built from TRBV18 and TRBJ2-5, with no clear D. Germline loops: CDR1 KGHSH, CDR2 LQKENI. V dropped 5 bases and J dropped 1 base, with 11 bases sitting between them. The CDR3 consists of 14 residues. The CDR3 DNA sequence: TGTGCCAGCTCATTACAGTATACCCAAGAGACCCAGTACTTC. This translates into CASSLQYTQETQYF.